The present T cell receptor beta chain was sequenced within a study of T cells in Graves' hyperthyroidism and ophthalmopathy. Trimming removed 2 bases from V and 11 bases from J, with 16 bases in between. CDR1 and CDR2 from the germline V gene are SEHNR and FQNEAQ (reference sequence). The CDR3 covers 14 residues. TCR beta CDR3 regions were amplified from RNA transcripts. The HTBI primer set was used in a first-round RT-PCR of the TCR CDR3. TCRdb re-derived calls from the multiplex PCR reads in MiXCR, one entry per CDR3 protein. This sample has about 370,000 distinct CDR3 sequences, with around 15% found just once. Among ophthalmopathy patients, the Clinical Activity Score reached at least 3, the NOSPECS grade reached at least 4, and duration remained under 3 months. Not enrolled were patients with uncontrolled infection, other autoimmune disease, pregnancy or lactation. Out of about 10 ml of fresh peripheral blood came the PBMCs.

This sequence was found in a woman in her sixties or seventies with Graves' ophthalmopathy. The chain couples TRBV7-9 to TRBJ2-4, with unresolved D. Material for sequencing was blood. The CDR3 is CASSLSEDRRLQYF. CDR3 DNA: TGTGCCAGCAGCTTAAGTGAGGACCGCAGGCTTCAGTACTTC.